Described below is a single T cell receptor (beta chain) sequence and its context. Amplification used 60 Vbeta primers and 13 Jbeta primers. Assay: immunoSEQ multiplex PCR; the TCRdb copy retains only in-frame clones and omits some. The table has about 230,000 clones, approximately 81% seen once; the top ten hold roughly 0.22%. This sample was included in a study of cytomegalovirus exposure and HLA in healthy donors. In germline, CDR1 is MNHEY, CDR2 SVGAGI. CDR3 length: 15 amino acids. Trimming pared 5 bases from V and 13 bases from J, leaving 21 bases between. What was sequenced was PBMCs. This rearrangement joins TRBV6-5 to TRBJ1-6; possible D gene TRBD1, 6 bases. This TCR derives from a girl aged 2 to 10 in good health and CMV-seronegative. CDR3 sequence: CASSLKRSGATPLHF. The CDR3 coding sequence is TGTGCCAGCAGTCTAAAGAGGTCAGGGGCTACTCCCCTCCACTTT.